The 4 T cell receptor beta chains listed next were all sequenced from one sample in a study of T cell responses to AZD1222 COVID-19 vaccine (TCRdb year 2021). In the paper's terms, the time point label means: about 28 days (+/-7) after the second vaccine dose. Explained via the paper, the treatment or condition label denotes: meningococcal conjugate vaccine given as trial control. Libraries came from the immunoSEQ multiplex PCR assay. As stored in TCRdb, this immuneACCESS dataset retains in-frame rearrangements with V and J assigned. A fraction of the clones does not appear; measured against another copy, unresolved V genes explain less than half of the discrepancy, and the remainder lacks a known reason. This sample comprises around 130,000 clones, roughly 90% of them detected only once. The ten most abundant clones make up under 4.5% of the sample. The input for sequencing was peripheral blood, taken 28 days after the second dose of the MenACWY control vaccine. All receptors derive from an adult who received the MenACWY meningococcal vaccine as a control.

Written as DNA, the CDR3 is TGTGCCAGCAGCCAATGGGACAGGGTCGGTGAGCAGTTCTTC. Amino acid sequence: CASSQWDRVGEQFF. The rearrangement links TRBV3-1 (or the pseudogene TRBV3-2) to TRBJ2-1; 9 bases fit TRBD1. J was trimmed by 9 bases and V by 2 bases; bases with no gene match: 5. From germline, CDR1 is LGHDT and CDR2 YNNKEL (reference sequence). The CDR3 sequence is 14 residues long.

The V call is TRBV7-6, the J call TRBJ2-5; 8 bases fit TRBD2. Unmatched junction bases numbered 17, after V lost 0 bases and J lost 5 bases. Looked up from germline, CDR1 is SGHVS and CDR2 is FNYEAQ. CDR3 size: 19 residues. The CDR3 spells CASSLAGGLVAGGAETQYF. CDR3 DNA: TGTGCCAGCAGCTTAGCGGGCGGGCTTGTGGCGGGAGGAGCGGAGACCCAGTACTTC.

This clone was counted between two and nine times. J is TRBJ1-2 and V is TRBV20-1; 7 bases are shared with TRBD1. J lost 8 bases, V lost 4 bases, and 4 bases had no gene match. The V gene's germline CDR1 is DFQATT and CDR2 SNEGSKA (reference sequence). This CDR3 comprises 11 residues. CDR3 in DNA: TGCAGTGCTACGCAGACAGGGGGCTACACCTTC. Translating it yields CSATQTGGYTF.

The CDR3 DNA reads as TGTGCCAGCAGTCTCTCTCAGTGGTCCGCTAGCACAGATACGCAGTATTTT. Residues: CASSLSQWSASTDTQYF. The V call is TRBV28, the J call TRBJ2-3, with no clear D. Germline lookup yields CDR1 MDHEN and CDR2 SYDVKM. V was cut by 5 bases and J by 0 bases, with 18 bases left in between. The CDR3 is made up of 17 amino acids.